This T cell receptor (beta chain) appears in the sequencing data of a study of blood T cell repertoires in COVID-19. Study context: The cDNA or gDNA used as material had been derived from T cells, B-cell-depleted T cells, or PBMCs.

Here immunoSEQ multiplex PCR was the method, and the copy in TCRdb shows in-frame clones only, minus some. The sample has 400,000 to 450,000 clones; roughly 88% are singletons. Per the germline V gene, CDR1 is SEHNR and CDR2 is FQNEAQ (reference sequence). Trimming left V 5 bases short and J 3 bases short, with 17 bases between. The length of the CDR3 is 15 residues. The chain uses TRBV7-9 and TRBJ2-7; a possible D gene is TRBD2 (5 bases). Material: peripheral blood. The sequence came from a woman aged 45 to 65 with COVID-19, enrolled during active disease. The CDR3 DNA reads TGTGCCAGCAGCCTCCGGGGTGCAGGAGGCTACGAGCAGTACTTC. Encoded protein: CASSLRGAGGYEQYF.